Here is one T cell receptor beta chain with its context. Its antigen is not known. What was sequenced were expressed TCRB transcripts, since all of the isolated RNA had been reverse transcribed. Only in-frame clones appear in the TCRdb table, and some are missing; sequencing was by immunoSEQ multiplex PCR. Among more than 250,000 clones listed, 20% to 25% were seen once. CDR3 length equals 14 residues. Germline lookup yields CDR1 MNHNY and CDR2 SVGAGI (reference sequence). V shed 6 bases, J shed 4 bases, and the junction held 7 bases outside the gene matches. This specimen comes from a study of beta chain features in type 1 diabetes. The wider study: All samples yielded about 100 million examined sorted cells.

Via the markers CD45RO/CCR7/CD25/CD127/CD95/CD27, stem cell-like memory, regulatory, central memory and naive CD4+ cells were sorted. Overall study results and limits: A potential influence of HLA type upon TCRB rearrangement remained unresolved herein. When VDJ junctions were examined, type 1 diabetes patients showed fewer insertions and more deletions. Within each of all four CD4+ subsets, Type 1 diabetes patients had TCRB CDR3s that were moderately but significantly shorter.

The origin of this receptor is a woman between 25 and 40 years old with type 1 diabetes. The rearrangement joins TRBV6-6 to TRBJ2-5; 8 positions match TRBD2. Input material: naive CD4+ T cells from blood. The CDR3 coding sequence is TGTGCCAGCAGAACGTCGGGAGGGATAGAGACCCAGTACTTC. It codes for CASRTSGGIETQYF.